This T cell receptor (beta chain) was identified during a study of blood T cell repertoires in COVID-19. Study summary: Acute and convalescent COVID-19 specimens originated in the United States, Italy and Spain.

Clones were read by immunoSEQ multiplex PCR, and TCRdb kept only the in-frame ones, dropping some. The sample lists under 200,000 clones, around 83% occurring once. A single count supports this clone. The CDR3 has 18 residues. The germline gives CDR1 SGHRS, CDR2 YFSETQ. After removal of 0 bases from V and 7 bases from J, the junction contained 13 bases not matched to a gene. The TCR sequence derives from a young man with acute or convalescent COVID-19. The rearrangement uses TRBV5-1 and TRBJ2-1; 10 bases are shared with TRBD1. Sequencing was performed on peripheral blood. The DNA of the CDR3 is TGCGCCAGCAGCTTGGTGCCGGAAACGGGGACAGGGGTGAATGAGCAGTTCTTC. Residues: CASSLVPETGTGVNEQFF.